The text below deals with one T cell receptor beta chain. Its antigen is as yet unknown. This sample is drawn from a study of monozygotic twins with inflammatory bowel disease. Whole-study results and caveats: Distinguishing T cell subtypes was not possible. Fewer clonotypes were shared with others by IBD patients than by healthy twins, especially with disease activity.

Each sample had eight separate cDNA synthesis reactions. Template switching incorporated UMIs with a 6-nucleotide sample barcode. TCRdb derives one entry per CDR3 protein from the 5' RACE reads, leaving out DNA. The repertoire shows roughly 170,000 distinct CDR3 sequences; the top ten hold 7.4%. This clonotype was sampled from a human donor with ulcerative colitis or Crohn's disease, or a healthy co-twin of an affected twin (not recorded which). Sample: blood.

CDR3: CASSRGTSTYNEQFF. V is TRBV7-2 and J is TRBJ2-1; TCRdb indicates TRBD2, and absent DNA this call remains unverified. Germline assignment: CDR1 SGHTA and CDR2 FQGNSA. This CDR3 is 15 amino acids long.